This T cell receptor (beta chain) was documented in a study of T cell responses to AZD1222 COVID-19 vaccine. Trimming stripped 4 bases from V and 2 bases from J, with 5 bases between. The CDR3 has 12 amino acids. Broader study findings: Seropositivity was recorded at baseline in only 6 or 7 AZD1222 recipients. Clonal diversity may have been underestimated, and the donors were mostly white British, with more females than males.

Comments on this clone: Its specificity is not known.

The data were produced by immunoSEQ multiplex PCR, yet TCRdb's version contains in-frame clones alone and is incomplete. The data hold tens of thousands of clones, with over 70% observed a single time. The V and J genes are TRBV12-3 or TRBV12-4 and TRBJ1-2; D not certain. Sequences were derived from peripheral blood, sampled 28 days after the second AZD1222 dose. The receptor was derived from an adult who received the AZD1222 COVID-19 vaccine. In DNA form, the CDR3 reads TGTGCCAGCAGTTCGATGAACTATGGCTACACCTTC. Residues: CASSSMNYGYTF.